Below, 10 T cell receptor beta chains from the same sample are listed, as sequenced in a study of T cell responses to AZD1222 COVID-19 vaccine (dated by TCRdb to 2020 to 2022). Interpreted using the paper, the time point label stands for: baseline before first vaccination. The library was obtained by the immunoSEQ multiplex PCR assay. TCRdb obtained this table from immuneACCESS and retained in-frame rearrangements with V and J assigned. These tables miss some clones; where compared with another copy, unresolved V genes account for less than half of the shortfall, and the remainder is unexplained. The sample table contains about 150,000 clones; only one count was recorded for around 94% of them. The leading ten clones occupy 0.95% to 1.5% of the sample. Source: peripheral blood, taken on day 0 of AZD1222 vaccination. Receptors originate from an adult in good health.

The V and J genes are TRBV6-1 and TRBJ2-7; D assignment may be TRBD1 or TRBD2 (5 bases each). Trimming left V 3 bases short and J 0 bases short, with 12 bases between. CDR1 and CDR2 (germline): MNHNS, SASEGT. The CDR3 length is 15 residues. The CDR3: CASSERGDYSYEQYV. CDR3 sequence (DNA): TGTGCCAGCAGTGAGCGAGGGGATTACTCCTACGAGCAGTACGTC.

The genes are TRBV30 and TRBJ1-4, with D possibly TRBD1 on 6 matching bases. CDR1 is GTSNPN and CDR2 is SVGIG in the germline V gene (reference sequence). The CDR3 consists of 15 residues. Trimming left V 2 bases short and J 5 bases short, with 15 bases between. For the CDR3, the DNA is TGTGCCTGGAGTCGGTTTGGGGGCGCAAATGAAAAACTGTTTTTT. It encodes CAWSRFGGANEKLFF.

This clone has just one count. The genes are TRBV7-9 and TRBJ1-5; D remains unclear. V was shortened by 3 bases and J by 2 bases, with 20 bases between the two germline ends. CDR3 length: 18 amino acids. Per germline, CDR1 SEHNR and CDR2 FQNEAQ (reference sequence). Here the CDR3 reads CASSFSASPVEGNQPQHF. The CDR3 DNA reads TGTGCCAGCAGCTTCTCTGCAAGTCCGGTGGAAGGCAATCAGCCCCAGCATTTT.

The chain employs TRBV27 and TRBJ2-3; 12 positions match TRBD2. Per the germline V gene, CDR1 is MNHEY and CDR2 is SMNVEV (reference sequence). The ends lost 4 bases at V and 8 bases at J; junction bases unmatched: 19. The CDR3 spans 19 residues. CDR3 bases: TGTGCCAGCAGTTCCCTCCTCCTAGCGGGAGGGGGTGTTGGTGGTACGCAGTATTTT. As protein: CASSSLLLAGGGVGGTQYF.

This chain uses TRBV5-4 with TRBJ2-1; 9 bases map to TRBD1. V was pared by 3 bases and J by 5 bases, with 6 bases of the junction left unmatched. This CDR3 contains 15 residues. CDR1 is SGHNT and CDR2 is YYREEE in the germline V gene (reference sequence). CDR3 DNA sequence: TGTGCCAGCAGCTCCCCGGGACAGGGCAACAATGAGCAGTTCTTC. Translation gives CASSSPGQGNNEQFF.

The CDR3 DNA is TGTGCCATCAGTGAATCTGGGACAGGGAAGGACACTGAAGCTTTCTTT. Residues: CAISESGTGKDTEAFF. The chain carries TRBV10-3 and TRBJ1-1; TRBD1 matches 9 bases. Trimming removed 3 bases from V and 3 bases from J; junction bases left unmatched: 8. This CDR3 has 16 amino acids. CDR1 is ENHRY, CDR2 SYGVKD, per germline.

The chain employs TRBV5-4 and TRBJ2-3; TRBD2 matches 12 bases. Germline V gene data show CDR1 as SGHNT and CDR2 as YYREEE (reference sequence). The V segment lost 0 bases and the J segment 3 bases; nucleotides outside the gene matches: 8. CDR3 size: 18 residues. The chain's CDR3 is CASSLALAGGPGTDTQYF. In DNA, the CDR3 is TGTGCCAGCAGCTTGGCCCTAGCGGGGGGGCCGGGGACAGATACGCAGTATTTT.

The chain is built from TRBV7-9 and TRBJ2-1; perhaps TRBD1 as D (6 bases). This CDR3 has 16 amino acids. Deletions cut 5 bases from V and 0 bases from J, with 14 bases between. Germline CDR1 SEHNR, CDR2 FQNEAQ (reference sequence). The CDR3 spells CASSDSTGISYNEQFF. CDR3 nucleotide sequence: TGTGCCAGCAGCGATAGTACAGGGATCTCCTACAATGAGCAGTTCTTC.

V and J are TRBV6-2 or TRBV6-3 and TRBJ2-4; no reliable D call. Looked up from germline, CDR1 is MNHEY and CDR2 is SVGEGT. This CDR3 has 14 amino acids. Trimming took off 0 bases at V and 8 bases at J, with 11 bases between the two ends. The CDR3 reads CASSYSGYLDIQYF. The CDR3 coding sequence is TGTGCCAGCAGTTACTCCGGGTACCTAGACATTCAGTACTTC.

The chain is built from TRBV5-1 and TRBJ2-1; D tentatively fits TRBD1 or TRBD2 (5 bases each). V gave up 5 bases and J gave up 2 bases, with 20 bases separating them. Germline CDR1 is SGHRS and CDR2 is YFSETQ. CDR3 length equals 17 residues. The CDR3 loop is CASSFGGGPGTYNEQFF. CDR3 nucleotide sequence: TGCGCCAGCAGTTTTGGGGGTGGCCCCGGCACCTACAATGAGCAGTTCTTC.